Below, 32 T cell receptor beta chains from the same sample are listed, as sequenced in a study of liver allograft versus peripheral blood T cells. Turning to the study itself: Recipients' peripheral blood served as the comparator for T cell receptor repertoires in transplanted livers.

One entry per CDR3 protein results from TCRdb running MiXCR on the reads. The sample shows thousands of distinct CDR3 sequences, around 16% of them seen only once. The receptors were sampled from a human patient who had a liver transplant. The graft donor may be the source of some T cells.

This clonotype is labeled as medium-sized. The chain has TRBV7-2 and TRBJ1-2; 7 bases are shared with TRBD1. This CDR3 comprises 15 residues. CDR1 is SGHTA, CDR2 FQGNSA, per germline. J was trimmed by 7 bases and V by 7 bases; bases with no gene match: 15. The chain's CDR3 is CASNKGQPVRGGYTF. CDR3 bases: TGTGCCAGCAACAAGGGACAGCCCGTTAGGGGTGGCTACACCTTC.

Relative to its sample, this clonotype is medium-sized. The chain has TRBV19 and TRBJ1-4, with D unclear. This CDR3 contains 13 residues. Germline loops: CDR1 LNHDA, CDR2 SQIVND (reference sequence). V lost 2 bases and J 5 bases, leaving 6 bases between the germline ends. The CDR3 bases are TGTGCCAGTAGTATATCTCTCAATGAAAAACTGTTTTTT. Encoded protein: CASSISLNEKLFF.

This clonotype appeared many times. The CDR3 nucleotides are TGTGCCAGCAGTTCTCCGGGGCAGGATGAGCAGTTCTTC. Amino acid sequence: CASSSPGQDEQFF. The chain combines TRBV6-6 with TRBJ2-1; D is possibly TRBD1 or TRBD2 (5 bases each). Germline V gene lookup returns CDR1 MNHNY and CDR2 SVGAGI (reference sequence). V lost 4 bases and J 8 bases, leaving 12 bases between the germline ends. The CDR3 runs to 13 residues.

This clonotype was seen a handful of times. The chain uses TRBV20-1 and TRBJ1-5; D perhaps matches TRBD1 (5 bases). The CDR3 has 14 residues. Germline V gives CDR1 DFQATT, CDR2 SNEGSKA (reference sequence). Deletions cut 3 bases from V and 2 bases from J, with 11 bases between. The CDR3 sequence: CSASVQGGNQPQHF. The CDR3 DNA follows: TGCAGTGCTAGTGTGCAGGGCGGCAATCAGCCCCAGCATTTT.

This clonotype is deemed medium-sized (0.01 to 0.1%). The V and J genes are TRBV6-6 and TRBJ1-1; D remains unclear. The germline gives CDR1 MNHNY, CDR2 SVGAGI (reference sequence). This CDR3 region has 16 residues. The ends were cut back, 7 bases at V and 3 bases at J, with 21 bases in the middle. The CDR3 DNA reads TGTGCCAGCACCCACGGAGGTACGCTCGGGGACACTGAAGCTTTCTTT. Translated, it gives CASTHGGTLGDTEAFF.

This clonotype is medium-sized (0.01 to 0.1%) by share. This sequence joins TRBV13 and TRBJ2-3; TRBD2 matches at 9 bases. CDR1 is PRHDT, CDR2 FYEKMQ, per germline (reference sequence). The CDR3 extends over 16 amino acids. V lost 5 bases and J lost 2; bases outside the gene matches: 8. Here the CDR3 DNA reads TGTGCCAGCAGCCTCAAGCGGGGGGCGACCACAGATACGCAGTATTTT. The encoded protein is CASSLKRGATTDTQYF.

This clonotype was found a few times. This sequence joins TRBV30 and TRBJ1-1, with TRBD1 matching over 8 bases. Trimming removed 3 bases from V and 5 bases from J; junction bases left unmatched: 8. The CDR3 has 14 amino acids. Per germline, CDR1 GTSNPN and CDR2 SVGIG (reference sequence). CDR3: CAWRWQGARTEAFF. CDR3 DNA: TGTGCCTGGAGGTGGCAGGGGGCGCGGACTGAAGCTTTCTTT. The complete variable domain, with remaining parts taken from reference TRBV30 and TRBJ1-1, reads SQTIHQWPATLVQPVGSPLSLECTVEGTSNPNLYWYRQAAGRGLQLLFYSVGIGQISSEVPQNLSASRPQDRQFILSSKKLLLSDSGFYLCAWRWQGARTEAFFGQGTRLTVV.

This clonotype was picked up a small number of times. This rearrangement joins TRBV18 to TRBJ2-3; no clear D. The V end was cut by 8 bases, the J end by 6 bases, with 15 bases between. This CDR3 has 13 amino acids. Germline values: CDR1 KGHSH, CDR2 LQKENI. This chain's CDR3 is CASSRGPRDTQYF. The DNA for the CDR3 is TGTGCCAGCAGCCGAGGACCTCGGGATACGCAGTATTTT.

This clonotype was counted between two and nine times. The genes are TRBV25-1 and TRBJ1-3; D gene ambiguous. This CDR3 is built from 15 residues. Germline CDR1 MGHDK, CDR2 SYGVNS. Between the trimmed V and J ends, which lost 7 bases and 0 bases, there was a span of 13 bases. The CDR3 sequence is CASIAPGYSGNTIYF. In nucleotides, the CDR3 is TGTGCCAGCATTGCACCCGGATACTCTGGAAACACCATATATTTT. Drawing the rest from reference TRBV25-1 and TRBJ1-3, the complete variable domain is EADIYQTPRYLVIGTGKKITLECSQTMGHDKMYWYQQDPGMELHLIHYSYGVNSTEKGDLSSESTVSRIRTEHFPLTLESARPSHTSQYLCASIAPGYSGNTIYFGEGSWLTVV.

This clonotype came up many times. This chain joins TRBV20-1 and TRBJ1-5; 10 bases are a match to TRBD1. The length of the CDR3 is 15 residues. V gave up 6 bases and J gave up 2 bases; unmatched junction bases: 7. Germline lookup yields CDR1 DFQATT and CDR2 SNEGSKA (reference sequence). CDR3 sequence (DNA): TGCAGTGCCCCCCTGGGGACAGGGGGCAATCAGCCCCAGCATTTT. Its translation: CSAPLGTGGNQPQHF.

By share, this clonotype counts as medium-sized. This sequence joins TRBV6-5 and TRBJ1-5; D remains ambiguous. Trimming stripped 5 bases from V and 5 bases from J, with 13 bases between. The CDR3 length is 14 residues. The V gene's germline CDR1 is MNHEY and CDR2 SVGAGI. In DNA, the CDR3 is TGTGCCAGCAGTCCTTGGGGTATCGATCAGCCCCAGCATTTT. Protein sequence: CASSPWGIDQPQHF.

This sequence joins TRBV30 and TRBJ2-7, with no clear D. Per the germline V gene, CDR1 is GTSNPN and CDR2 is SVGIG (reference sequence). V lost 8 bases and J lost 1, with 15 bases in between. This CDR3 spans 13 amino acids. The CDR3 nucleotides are TGTGCCGGATTACACGAGCTTTCCTACGAGCAGTACTTC. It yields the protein CAGLHELSYEQYF.

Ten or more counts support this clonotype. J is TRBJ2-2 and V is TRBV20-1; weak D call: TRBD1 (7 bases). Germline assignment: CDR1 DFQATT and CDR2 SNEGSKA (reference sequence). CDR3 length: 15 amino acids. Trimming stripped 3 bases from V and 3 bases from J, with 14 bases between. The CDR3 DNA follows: TGCAGTGCTAGCGGACAGGCGGGACACACCGGGGAGCTGTTTTTT. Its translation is CSASGQAGHTGELFF.

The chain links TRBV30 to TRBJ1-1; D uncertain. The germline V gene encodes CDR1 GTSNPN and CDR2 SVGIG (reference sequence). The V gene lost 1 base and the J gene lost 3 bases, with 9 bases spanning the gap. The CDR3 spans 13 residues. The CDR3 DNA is TGTGCCTGGAGTGACGGCCGATACACTGAAGCTTTCTTT. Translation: CAWSDGRYTEAFF.

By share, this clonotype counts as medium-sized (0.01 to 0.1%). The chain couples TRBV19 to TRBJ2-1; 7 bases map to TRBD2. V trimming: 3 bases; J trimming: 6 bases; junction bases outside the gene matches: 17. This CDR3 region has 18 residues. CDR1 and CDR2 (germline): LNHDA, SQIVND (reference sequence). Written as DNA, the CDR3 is TGTGCCAGTAGTATCCCCGGACTTCTAGCGGAAAGGGGCAATGAGCAGTTCTTC. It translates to CASSIPGLLAERGNEQFF.

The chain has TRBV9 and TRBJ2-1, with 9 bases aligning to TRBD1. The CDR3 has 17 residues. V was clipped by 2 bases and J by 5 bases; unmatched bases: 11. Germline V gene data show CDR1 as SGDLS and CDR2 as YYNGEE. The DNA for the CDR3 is TGTGCCAGCAGCGTGAGGCGGACAGGGGAGGGACACAATGAGCAGTTCTTC. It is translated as CASSVRRTGEGHNEQFF.

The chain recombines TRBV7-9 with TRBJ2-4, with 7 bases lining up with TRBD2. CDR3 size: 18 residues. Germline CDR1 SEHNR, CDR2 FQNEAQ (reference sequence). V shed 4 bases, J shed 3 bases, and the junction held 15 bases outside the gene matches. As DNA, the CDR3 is TGTGCCAGCAGCTCAGGACTAGGGATTCTCCTCGACAAAAACATTCAGTACTTC. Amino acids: CASSSGLGILLDKNIQYF. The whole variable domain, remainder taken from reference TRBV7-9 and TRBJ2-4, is DTGVSQNPRHKITKRGQNVTFRCDPISEHNRLYWYRQTLGQGPEFLTYFQNEAQLEKSRLLSDRFSAERPKGSFSTLEIQRTEQGDSAMYLCASSSGLGILLDKNIQYFGAGTRLSVL.

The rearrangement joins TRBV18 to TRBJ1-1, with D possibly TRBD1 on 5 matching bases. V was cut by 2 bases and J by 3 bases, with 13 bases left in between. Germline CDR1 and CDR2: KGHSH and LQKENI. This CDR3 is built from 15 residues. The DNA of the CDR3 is TGTGCCAGCTCACCAAATCAGGGACGGGACACTGAAGCTTTCTTT. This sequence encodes CASSPNQGRDTEAFF.

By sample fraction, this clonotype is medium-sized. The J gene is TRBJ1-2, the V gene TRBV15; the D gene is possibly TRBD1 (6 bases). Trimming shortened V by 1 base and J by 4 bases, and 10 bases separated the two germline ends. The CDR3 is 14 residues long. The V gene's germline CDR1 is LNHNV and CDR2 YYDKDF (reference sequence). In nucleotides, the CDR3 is TGTGCCACCAGCAGAGCCACAGGGTTCTATGGCTACACCTTC. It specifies CATSRATGFYGYTF. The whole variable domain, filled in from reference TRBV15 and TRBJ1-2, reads DAMVIQNPRYQVTQFGKPVTLSCSQTLNHNVMYWYQQKSSQAPKLLFHYYDKDFNNEADTPDNFQSRRPNTSFCFLDIRSPGLGDTAMYLCATSRATGFYGYTFGSGTRLTVV.

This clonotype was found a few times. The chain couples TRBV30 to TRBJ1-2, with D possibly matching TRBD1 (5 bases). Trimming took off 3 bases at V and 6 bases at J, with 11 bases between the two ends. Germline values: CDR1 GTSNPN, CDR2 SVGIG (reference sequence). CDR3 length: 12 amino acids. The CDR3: CAWRAGRHGYTF. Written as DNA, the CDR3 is TGTGCCTGGAGGGCGGGACGGCATGGCTACACCTTC.

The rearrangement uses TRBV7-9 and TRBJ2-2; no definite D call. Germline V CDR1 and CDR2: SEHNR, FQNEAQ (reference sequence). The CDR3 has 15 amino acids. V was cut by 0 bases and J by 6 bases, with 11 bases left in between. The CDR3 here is CASSLARVVAGELFF. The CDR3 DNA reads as TGTGCCAGCAGCTTAGCCCGGGTAGTGGCCGGGGAGCTGTTTTTT. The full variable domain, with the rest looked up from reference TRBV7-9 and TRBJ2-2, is DTGVSQNPRHKITKRGQNVTFRCDPISEHNRLYWYRQTLGQGPEFLTYFQNEAQLEKSRLLSDRFSAERPKGSFSTLEIQRTEQGDSAMYLCASSLARVVAGELFFGEGSRLTVL.

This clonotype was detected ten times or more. As DNA, the CDR3 is TGTGCCAGCAGCCCCAGTCCTCATCAAGATACGCAGTATTTT. Amino acids: CASSPSPHQDTQYF. The rearrangement links TRBV5-4 to TRBJ2-3; D gene ambiguous. CDR1 is SGHNT, CDR2 YYREEE, per germline (reference sequence). The CDR3 totals 14 residues. Trimming pared 4 bases from V and 5 bases from J, leaving 14 bases between.

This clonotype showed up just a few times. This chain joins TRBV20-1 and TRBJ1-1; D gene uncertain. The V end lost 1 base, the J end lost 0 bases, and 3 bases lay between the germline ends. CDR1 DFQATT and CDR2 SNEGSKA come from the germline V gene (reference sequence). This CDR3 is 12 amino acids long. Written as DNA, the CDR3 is TGCAGTGCTAGAGGGCTGAACACTGAAGCTTTCTTT. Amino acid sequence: CSARGLNTEAFF.

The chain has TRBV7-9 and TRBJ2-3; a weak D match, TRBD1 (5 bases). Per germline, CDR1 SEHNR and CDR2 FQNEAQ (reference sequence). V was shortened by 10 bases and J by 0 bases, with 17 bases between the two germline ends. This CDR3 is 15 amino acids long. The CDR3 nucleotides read TGTGCCACCCCATTTGGGGCCGAGAGCACAGATACGCAGTATTTT. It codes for CATPFGAESTDTQYF.

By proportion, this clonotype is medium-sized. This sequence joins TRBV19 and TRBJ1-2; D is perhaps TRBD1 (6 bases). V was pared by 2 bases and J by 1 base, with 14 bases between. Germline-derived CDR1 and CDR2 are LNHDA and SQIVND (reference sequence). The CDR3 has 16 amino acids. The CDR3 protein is CASSIPRQEGNYGYTF. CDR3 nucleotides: TGTGCCAGTAGTATACCGAGACAGGAAGGTAACTATGGCTACACCTTC.

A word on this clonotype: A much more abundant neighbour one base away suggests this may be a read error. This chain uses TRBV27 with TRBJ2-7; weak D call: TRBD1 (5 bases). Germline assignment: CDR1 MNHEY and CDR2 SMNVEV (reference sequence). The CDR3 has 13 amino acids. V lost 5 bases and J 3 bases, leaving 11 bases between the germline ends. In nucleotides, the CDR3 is TGTGCCAGCAGTGATCGACAGAACTACGAGCAGTACTTC. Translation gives CASSDRQNYEQYF.

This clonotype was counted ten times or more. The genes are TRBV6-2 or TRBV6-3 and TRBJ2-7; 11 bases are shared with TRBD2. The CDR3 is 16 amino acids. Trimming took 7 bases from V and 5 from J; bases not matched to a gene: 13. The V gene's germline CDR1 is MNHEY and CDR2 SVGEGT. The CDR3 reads CASNMPASGRSHEQYF. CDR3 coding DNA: TGTGCCAGCAATATGCCCGCTAGCGGGAGGTCTCACGAGCAGTACTTC.

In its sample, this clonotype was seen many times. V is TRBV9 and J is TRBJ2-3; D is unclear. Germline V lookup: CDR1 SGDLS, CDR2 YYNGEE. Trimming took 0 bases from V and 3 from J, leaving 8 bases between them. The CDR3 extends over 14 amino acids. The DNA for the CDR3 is TGTGCCAGCAGCGTAGTGGCGCAAACAGATACGCAGTATTTT. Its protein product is CASSVVAQTDTQYF.

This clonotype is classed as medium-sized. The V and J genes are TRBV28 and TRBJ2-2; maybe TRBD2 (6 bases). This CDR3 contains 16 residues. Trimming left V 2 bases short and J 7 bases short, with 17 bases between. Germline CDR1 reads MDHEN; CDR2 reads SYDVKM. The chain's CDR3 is CASSLGGLGHGGELFF. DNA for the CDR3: TGTGCCAGCAGTTTAGGAGGGTTAGGGCACGGCGGGGAGCTGTTTTTT.

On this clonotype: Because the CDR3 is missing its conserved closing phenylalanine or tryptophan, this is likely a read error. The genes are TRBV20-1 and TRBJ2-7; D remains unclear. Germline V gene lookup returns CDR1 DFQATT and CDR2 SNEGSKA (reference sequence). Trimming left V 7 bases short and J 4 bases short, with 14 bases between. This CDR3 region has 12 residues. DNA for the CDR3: TGCAGTGTTCGCCAACCTACTTACGAGCAGTACCTC. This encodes CSVRQPTYEQYL.

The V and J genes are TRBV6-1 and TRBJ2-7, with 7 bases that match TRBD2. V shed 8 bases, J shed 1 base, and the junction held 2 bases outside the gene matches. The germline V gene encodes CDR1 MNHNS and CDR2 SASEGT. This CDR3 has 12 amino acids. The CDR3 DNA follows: TGTGCCAGCGGGAGGGGATCCTACGAGCAGTACTTC. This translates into CASGRGSYEQYF.

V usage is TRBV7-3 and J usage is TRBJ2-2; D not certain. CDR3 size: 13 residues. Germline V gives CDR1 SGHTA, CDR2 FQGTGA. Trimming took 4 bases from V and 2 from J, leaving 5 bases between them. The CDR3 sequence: CASSSENTGELFF. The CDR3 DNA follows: TGTGCCAGCAGCTCCGAAAACACCGGGGAGCTGTTTTTT.